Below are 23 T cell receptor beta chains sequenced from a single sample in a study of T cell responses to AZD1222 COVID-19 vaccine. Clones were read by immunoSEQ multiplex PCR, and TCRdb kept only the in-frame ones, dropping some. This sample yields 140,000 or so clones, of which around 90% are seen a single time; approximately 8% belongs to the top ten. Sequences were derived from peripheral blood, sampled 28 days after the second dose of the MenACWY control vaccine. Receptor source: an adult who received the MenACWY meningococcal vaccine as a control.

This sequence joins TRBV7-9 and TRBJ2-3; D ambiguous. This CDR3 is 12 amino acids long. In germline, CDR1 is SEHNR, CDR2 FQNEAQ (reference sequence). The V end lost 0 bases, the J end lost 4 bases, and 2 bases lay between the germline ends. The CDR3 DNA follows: TGTGCCAGCAGCTTAGCCTCAGATACGCAGTATTTT. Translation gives CASSLASDTQYF.

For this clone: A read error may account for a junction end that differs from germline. CDR3 in DNA: TGTACCAGTAACCACCCCCCCAGGGACTATGGCTACACCTTC. It yields the protein CTSNHPPRDYGYTF. The chain uses TRBV19 and TRBJ1-2; weak D call: TRBD1 (5 bases). Germline V gene sequence: CDR1 LNHDA, CDR2 SQIVND (reference sequence). CDR3 length equals 14 residues.

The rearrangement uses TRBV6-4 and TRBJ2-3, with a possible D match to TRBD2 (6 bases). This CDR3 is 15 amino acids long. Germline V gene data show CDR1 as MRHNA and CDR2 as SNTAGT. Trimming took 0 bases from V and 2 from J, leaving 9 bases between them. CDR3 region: CASSDSGGNTDTQYF. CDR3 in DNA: TGTGCCAGCAGTGACTCAGGCGGGAACACAGATACGCAGTATTTT.

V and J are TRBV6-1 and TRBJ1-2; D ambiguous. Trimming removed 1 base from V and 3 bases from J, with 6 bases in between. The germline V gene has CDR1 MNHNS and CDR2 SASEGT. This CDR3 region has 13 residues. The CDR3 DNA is TGTGCCAGCAGTGAAGGCGGGGACTATGGCTACACCTTC. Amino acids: CASSEGGDYGYTF.

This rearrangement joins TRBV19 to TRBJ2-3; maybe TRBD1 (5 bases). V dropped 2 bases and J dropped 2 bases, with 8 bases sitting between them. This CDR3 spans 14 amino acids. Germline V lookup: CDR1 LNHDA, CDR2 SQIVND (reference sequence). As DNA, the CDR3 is TGTGCCAGTAGTATATCACAGGTCACAGATACGCAGTATTTT. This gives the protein CASSISQVTDTQYF.

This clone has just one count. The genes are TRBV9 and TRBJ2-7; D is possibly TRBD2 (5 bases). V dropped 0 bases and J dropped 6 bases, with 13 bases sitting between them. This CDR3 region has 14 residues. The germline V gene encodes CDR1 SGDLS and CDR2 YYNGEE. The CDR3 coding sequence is TGTGCCAGCAGCGTAGCTACTAGTGCAGCCGAGCAGTACTTC. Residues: CASSVATSAAEQYF. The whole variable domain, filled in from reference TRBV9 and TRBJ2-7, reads DSGVTQTPKHLITATGQRVTLRCSPRSGDLSVYWYQQSLDQGLQFLIQYYNGEERAKGNILERFSAQQFPDLHSELNLSSLELGDSALYFCASSVATSAAEQYFGPGTRLTVT.

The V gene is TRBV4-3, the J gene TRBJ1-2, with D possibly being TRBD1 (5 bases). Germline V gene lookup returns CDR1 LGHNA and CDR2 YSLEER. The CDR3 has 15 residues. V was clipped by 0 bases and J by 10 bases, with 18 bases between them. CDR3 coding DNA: TGCGCCAGCAGCCAAGACAGGGTTCCCCAGTCCCACTACACCTTC. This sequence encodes CASSQDRVPQSHYTF.

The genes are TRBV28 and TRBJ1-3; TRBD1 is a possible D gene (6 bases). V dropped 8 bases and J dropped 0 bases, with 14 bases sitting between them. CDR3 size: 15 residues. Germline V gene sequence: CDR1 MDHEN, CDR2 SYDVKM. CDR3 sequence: CASGTHRVSGNTIYF. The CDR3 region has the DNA TGTGCCAGCGGGACTCACAGGGTCTCTGGAAACACCATATATTTT. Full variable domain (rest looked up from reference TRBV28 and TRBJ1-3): DVKVTQSSRYLVKRTGEKVFLECVQDMDHENMFWYRQDPGLGLRLIYFSYDVKMKEKGDIPEGYSVSREKKERFSLILESASTNQTSMYLCASGTHRVSGNTIYFGEGSWLTVV.

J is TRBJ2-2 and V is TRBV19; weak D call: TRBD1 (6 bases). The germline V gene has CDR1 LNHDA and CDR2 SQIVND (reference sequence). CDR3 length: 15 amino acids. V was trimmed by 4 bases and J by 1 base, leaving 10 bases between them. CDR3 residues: CASSKTGLNTGELFF. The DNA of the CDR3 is TGTGCCAGTAGTAAAACAGGGTTGAACACCGGGGAGCTGTTTTTT.

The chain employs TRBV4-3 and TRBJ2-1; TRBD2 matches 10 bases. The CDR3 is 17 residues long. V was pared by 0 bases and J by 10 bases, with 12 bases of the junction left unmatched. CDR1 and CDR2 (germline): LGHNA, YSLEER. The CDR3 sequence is CASSQEDSAGGPWEQFF. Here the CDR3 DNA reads TGCGCCAGCAGCCAAGAAGACTCAGCGGGAGGGCCTTGGGAGCAGTTCTTC.

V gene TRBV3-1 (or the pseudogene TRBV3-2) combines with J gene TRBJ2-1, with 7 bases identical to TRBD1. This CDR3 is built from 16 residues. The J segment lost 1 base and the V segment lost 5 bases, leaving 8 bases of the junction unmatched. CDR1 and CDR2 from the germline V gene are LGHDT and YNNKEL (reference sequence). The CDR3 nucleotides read TGTGCCAGCAGCTTTTCCGGGACAGAGTCCTACAATGAGCAGTTCTTC. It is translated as CASSFSGTESYNEQFF.

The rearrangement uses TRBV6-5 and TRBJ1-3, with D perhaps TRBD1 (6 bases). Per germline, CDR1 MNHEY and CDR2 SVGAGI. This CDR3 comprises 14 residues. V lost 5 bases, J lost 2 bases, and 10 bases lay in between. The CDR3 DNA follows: TGTGCCAGCAGTAAGGGGGGGACTGGAAACACCATATATTTT. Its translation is CASSKGGTGNTIYF.

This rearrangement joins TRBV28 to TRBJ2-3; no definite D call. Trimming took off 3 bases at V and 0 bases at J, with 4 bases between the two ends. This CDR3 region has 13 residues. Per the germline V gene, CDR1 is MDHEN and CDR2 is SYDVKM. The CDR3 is CASSLISTDTQYF. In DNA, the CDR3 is TGTGCCAGCAGTTTGATTAGCACAGATACGCAGTATTTT.

The DNA for the CDR3 is TGCAGCGGTAGCTCCGGGACAGGGGCCTACGAGCAGTACTTC. Translation gives CSGSSGTGAYEQYF. This chain uses TRBV29-1 with TRBJ2-7, with 10 positions matching TRBD1. Germline V gene data show CDR1 as SQVTM and CDR2 as ANQGSEA. The ends lost 7 bases at V and 2 bases at J; junction bases unmatched: 8. The CDR3 is made up of 14 amino acids.

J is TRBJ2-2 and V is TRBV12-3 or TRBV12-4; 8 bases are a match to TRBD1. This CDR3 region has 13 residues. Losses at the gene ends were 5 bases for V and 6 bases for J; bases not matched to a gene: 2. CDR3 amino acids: CASSGQGAGELFF. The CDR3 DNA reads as TGTGCCAGCAGTGGACAGGGAGCCGGGGAGCTGTTTTTT.

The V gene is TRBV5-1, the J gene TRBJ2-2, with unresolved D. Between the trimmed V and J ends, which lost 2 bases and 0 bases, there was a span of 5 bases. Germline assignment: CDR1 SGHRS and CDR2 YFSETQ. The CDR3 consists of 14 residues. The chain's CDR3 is CASSFTTNTGELFF. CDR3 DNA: TGCGCCAGCAGCTTTACAACGAACACCGGGGAGCTGTTTTTT.

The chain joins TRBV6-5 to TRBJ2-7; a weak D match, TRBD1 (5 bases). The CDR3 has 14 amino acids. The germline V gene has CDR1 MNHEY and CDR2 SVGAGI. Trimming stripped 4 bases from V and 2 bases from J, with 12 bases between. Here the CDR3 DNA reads TGTGCCAGCAGTTGGCAGGGCGGAGCCTACGAGCAGTACTTC. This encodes CASSWQGGAYEQYF.

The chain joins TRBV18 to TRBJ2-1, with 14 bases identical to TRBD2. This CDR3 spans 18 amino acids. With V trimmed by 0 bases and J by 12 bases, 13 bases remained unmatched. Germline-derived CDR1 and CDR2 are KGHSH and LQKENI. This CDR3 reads CASSPPGLAGGTIFSQFF. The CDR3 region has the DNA TGTGCCAGCTCACCACCCGGACTAGCGGGAGGAACCATCTTTTCGCAGTTCTTC. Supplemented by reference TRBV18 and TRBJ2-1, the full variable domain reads NAGVMQNPRHLVRRRGQEARLRCSPMKGHSHVYWYRQLPEEGLKFMVYLQKENIIDESGMPKERFSAEFPKEGPSILRIQQVVRGDSAAYFCASSPPGLAGGTIFSQFFGPGTRLTVL.

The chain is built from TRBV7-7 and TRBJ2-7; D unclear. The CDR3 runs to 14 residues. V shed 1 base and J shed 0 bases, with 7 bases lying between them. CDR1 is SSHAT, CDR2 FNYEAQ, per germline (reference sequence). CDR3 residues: CASSLGPGSYEQYF. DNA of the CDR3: TGTGCCAGCAGCTTAGGTCCGGGCTCCTACGAGCAGTACTTC.

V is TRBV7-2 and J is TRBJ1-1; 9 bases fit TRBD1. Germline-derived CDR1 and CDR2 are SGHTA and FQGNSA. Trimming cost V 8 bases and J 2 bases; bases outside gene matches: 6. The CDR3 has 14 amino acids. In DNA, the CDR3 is TGTGCCAGCGGGACAGGGCTACAAAACACTGAAGCTTTCTTT. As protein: CASGTGLQNTEAFF.

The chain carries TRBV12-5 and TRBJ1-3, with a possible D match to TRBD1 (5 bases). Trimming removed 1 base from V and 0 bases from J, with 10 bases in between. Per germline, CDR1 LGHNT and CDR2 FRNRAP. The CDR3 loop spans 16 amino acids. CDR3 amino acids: CASGLGGGGSGNTIYF. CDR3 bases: TGTGCTAGTGGTTTGGGCGGTGGGGGCTCTGGAAACACCATATATTTT.

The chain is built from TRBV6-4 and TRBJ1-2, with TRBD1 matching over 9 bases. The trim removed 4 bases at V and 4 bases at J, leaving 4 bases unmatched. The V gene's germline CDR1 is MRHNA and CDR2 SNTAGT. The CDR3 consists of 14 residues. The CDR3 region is CASSATGGSYGYTF. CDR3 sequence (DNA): TGTGCCAGCAGTGCGACAGGGGGTAGCTATGGCTACACCTTC.

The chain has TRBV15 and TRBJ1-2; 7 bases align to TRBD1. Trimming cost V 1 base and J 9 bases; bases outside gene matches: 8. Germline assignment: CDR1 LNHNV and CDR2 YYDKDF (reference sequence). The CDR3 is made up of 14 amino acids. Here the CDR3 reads CATSRGDRDFSYTF. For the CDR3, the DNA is TGTGCCACCAGCAGAGGAGACAGGGACTTTAGCTACACCTTC.